This T cell receptor (beta chain) was recovered during a study of blood T cell repertoires in COVID-19. Germline V gene sequence: CDR1 SGHAT, CDR2 FQNNGV. Deletions cut 5 bases from V and 5 bases from J, with 28 bases between. This CDR3 region has 18 residues. Only in-frame clones appear in the TCRdb table, and some are missing; sequencing was by immunoSEQ multiplex PCR. The profile shows about 300,000 clones, approximately 88% of them singletons. V usage is TRBV11-2 and J usage is TRBJ2-7, with D tentatively TRBD1 (6 bases). Input material: peripheral blood. The source is a woman aged 25 to 39 who had recovered from COVID-19. The CDR3 coding sequence is TGTGCCAGCAGCCTGGAACTTATCAGGGGCCAGTTTAGGAACGAGCAGTACTTC. Translating it yields CASSLELIRGQFRNEQYF.